This TCR beta chain derives from a study of blood T cells in healthy people across ages. V lost 6 bases, J lost 4 bases, and 7 bases stayed unmatched. This CDR3 comprises 15 residues. The use of a sample-barcoded 5' primer and a J-beta primer mix characterized a second PCR of 7 to 11 cycles. TCRdb independently ran MiXCR on the 5' RACE reads; one entry per CDR3 protein. Seen here are more than 900,000 distinct CDR3 sequences, about 27% observed once, and the top ten hold roughly 10%. This sample was shared with a second study, whose subject was T cells of mothers and their children.

The specimen sequenced was blood. The V gene is TRBV12-3 or TRBV12-4, the J gene TRBJ2-2; 8 bases are shared with TRBD1. The TCR comes from a woman aged 40 to 50 in good health. DNA for the CDR3: TGTGCCAGCAGCCCAGGGGGCGCTTTCACCGGGGAGCTGTTTTTT. Its protein is CASSPGGAFTGELFF.